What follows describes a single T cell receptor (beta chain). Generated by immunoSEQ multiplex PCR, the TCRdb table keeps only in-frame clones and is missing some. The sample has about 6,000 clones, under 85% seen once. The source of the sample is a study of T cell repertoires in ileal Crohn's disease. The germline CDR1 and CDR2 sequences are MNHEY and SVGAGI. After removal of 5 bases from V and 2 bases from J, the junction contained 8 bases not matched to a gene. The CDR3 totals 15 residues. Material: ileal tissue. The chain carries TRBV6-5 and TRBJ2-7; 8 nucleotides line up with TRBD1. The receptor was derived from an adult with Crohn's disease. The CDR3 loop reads CASSGGQGNPYEQYF. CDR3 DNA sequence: TGTGCCAGCAGTGGCGGACAGGGCAACCCCTACGAGCAGTACTTC.